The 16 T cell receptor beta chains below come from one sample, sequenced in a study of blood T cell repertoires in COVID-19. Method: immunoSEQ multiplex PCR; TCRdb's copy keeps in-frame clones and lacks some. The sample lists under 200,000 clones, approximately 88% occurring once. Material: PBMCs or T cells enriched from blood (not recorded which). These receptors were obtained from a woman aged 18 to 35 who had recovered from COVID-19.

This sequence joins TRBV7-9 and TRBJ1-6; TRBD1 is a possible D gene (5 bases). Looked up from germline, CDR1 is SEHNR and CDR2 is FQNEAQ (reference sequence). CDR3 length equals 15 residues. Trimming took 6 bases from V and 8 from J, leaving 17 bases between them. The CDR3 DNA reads TGTGCCAGCAGTGGGGAGGGTGGGGGTTATTCACCCCTCCACTTT. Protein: CASSGEGGGYSPLHF.

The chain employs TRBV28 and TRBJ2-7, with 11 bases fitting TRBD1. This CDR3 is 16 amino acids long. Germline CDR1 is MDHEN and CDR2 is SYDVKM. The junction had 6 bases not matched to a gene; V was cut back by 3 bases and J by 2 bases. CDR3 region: CASSLPGTGGTYEQYF. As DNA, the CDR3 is TGTGCCAGCAGTTTGCCTGGGACAGGGGGTACCTACGAGCAGTACTTC. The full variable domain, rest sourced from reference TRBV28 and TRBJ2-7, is DVKVTQSSRYLVKRTGEKVFLECVQDMDHENMFWYRQDPGLGLRLIYFSYDVKMKEKGDIPEGYSVSREKKERFSLILESASTNQTSMYLCASSLPGTGGTYEQYFGPGTRLTVT.

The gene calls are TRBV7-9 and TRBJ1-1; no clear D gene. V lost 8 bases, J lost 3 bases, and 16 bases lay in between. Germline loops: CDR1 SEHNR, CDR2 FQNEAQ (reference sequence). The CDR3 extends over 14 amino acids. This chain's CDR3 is CASQAASGDTEAFF. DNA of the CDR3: TGTGCCAGCCAAGCGGCTAGTGGGGACACTGAAGCTTTCTTT.

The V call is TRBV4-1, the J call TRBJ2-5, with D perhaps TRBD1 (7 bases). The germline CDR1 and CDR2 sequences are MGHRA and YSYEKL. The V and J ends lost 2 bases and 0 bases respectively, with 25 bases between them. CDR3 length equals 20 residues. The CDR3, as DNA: TGCGCCAGCAGCCAAACTCCAGGGGGGACAGCCATAACACACCAAGAGACCCAGTACTTC. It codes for CASSQTPGGTAITHQETQYF.

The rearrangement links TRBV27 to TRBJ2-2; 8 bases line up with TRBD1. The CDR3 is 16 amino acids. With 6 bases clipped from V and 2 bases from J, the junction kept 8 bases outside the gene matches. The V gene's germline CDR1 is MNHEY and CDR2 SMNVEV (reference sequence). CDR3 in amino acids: CASSPFTGGNTGELFF. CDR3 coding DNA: TGTGCCAGCAGCCCTTTTACAGGGGGAAACACCGGGGAGCTGTTTTTT.

CDR3 in DNA: TGTGCCAGCAGCCAAGATCCTGGTACTACCTCATCATACGAGCAGTACTTC. Its translation: CASSQDPGTTSSYEQYF. This rearrangement joins TRBV4-2 to TRBJ2-7; D uncertain. Trimming cost V 0 bases and J 4 bases, with 19 bases left between them. The CDR3 runs to 17 residues. CDR1 LGHNA and CDR2 YNFKEQ come from the germline V gene.

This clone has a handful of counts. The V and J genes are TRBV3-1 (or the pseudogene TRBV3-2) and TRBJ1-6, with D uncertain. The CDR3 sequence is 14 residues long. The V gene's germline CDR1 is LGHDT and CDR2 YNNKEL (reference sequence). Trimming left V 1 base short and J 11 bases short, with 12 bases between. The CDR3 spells CASSQVGESAPLHF. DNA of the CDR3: TGTGCCAGCAGCCAAGTCGGGGAGTCAGCACCCCTCCACTTT.

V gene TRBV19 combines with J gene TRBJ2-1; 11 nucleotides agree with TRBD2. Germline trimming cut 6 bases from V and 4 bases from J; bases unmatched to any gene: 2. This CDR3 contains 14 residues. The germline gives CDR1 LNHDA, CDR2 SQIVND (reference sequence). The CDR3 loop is CASSASGGYNEQFF. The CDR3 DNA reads TGTGCCAGTAGCGCTAGCGGGGGGTACAATGAGCAGTTCTTC.

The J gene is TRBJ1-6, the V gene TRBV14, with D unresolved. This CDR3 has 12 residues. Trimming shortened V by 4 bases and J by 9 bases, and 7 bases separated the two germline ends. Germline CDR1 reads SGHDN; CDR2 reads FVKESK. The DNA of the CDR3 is TGTGCCAGCAGCCTCTTTCTTTCACCCCTCCACTTT. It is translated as CASSLFLSPLHF.

The CDR3 bases are TGTGCCAGCAGTAGCCGGACAGGGGTCTACGAGCAGTACTTC. Translating gives CASSSRTGVYEQYF. This chain connects TRBV6-5 to TRBJ2-7; 9 bases fit TRBD1. Germline V lookup: CDR1 MNHEY, CDR2 SVGAGI. Trimming cost V 5 bases and J 3 bases; bases outside gene matches: 5. This CDR3 spans 14 amino acids.

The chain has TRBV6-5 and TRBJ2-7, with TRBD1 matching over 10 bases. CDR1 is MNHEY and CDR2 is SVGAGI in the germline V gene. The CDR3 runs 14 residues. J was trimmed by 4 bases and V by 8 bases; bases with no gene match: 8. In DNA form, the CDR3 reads TGTGCCAGCTCCTCGTGGGACAGGGGATACGAGCAGTACTTC. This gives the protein CASSSWDRGYEQYF.

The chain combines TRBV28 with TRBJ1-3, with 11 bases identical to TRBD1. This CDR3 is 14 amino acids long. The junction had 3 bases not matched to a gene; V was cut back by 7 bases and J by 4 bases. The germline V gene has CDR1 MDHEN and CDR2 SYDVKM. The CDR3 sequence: CASMDRGLGNTIYF. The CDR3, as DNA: TGTGCCAGCATGGACAGGGGGCTCGGAAACACCATATATTTT. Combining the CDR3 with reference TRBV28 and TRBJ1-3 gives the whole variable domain DVKVTQSSRYLVKRTGEKVFLECVQDMDHENMFWYRQDPGLGLRLIYFSYDVKMKEKGDIPEGYSVSREKKERFSLILESASTNQTSMYLCASMDRGLGNTIYFGEGSWLTVV.

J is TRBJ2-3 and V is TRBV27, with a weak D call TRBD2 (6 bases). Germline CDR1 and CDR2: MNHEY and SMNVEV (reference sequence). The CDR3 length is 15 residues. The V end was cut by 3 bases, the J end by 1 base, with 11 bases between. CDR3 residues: CASSLGGWGTDTQYF. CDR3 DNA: TGTGCCAGCAGTTTGGGGGGTTGGGGCACAGATACGCAGTATTTT.

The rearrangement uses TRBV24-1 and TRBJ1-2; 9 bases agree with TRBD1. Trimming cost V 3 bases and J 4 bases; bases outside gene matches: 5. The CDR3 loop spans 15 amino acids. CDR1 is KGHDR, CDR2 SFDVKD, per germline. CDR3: CATSDVTGGVYGYTF. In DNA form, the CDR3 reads TGTGCCACCAGTGATGTAACAGGGGGCGTCTATGGCTACACCTTC.

The CDR3 spells CASSQDLFPDRDNYGYTF. The DNA for the CDR3 is TGTGCCAGCAGCCAAGATCTGTTCCCGGACAGGGATAACTATGGCTACACCTTC. The rearrangement links TRBV3-1 (or the pseudogene TRBV3-2) to TRBJ1-2, with 8 bases lining up with TRBD1. This CDR3 has 18 residues. Germline-derived CDR1 and CDR2 are LGHDT and YNNKEL (reference sequence). J lost 1 base, V lost 0 bases, and 10 bases had no gene match.

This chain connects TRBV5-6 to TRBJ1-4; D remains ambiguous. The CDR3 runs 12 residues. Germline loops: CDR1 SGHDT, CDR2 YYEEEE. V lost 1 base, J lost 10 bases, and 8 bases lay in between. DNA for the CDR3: TGTGCCAGCAGCTTGAGGGCGGGAAAACTGTTTTTT. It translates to CASSLRAGKLFF. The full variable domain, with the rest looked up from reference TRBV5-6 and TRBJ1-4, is DAGVTQSPTHLIKTRGQQVTLRCSPKSGHDTVSWYQQALGQGPQFIFQYYEEEERQRGNFPDRFSGHQFPNYSSELNVNALLLGDSALYLCASSLRAGKLFFGSGTQLSVL.